This entry is about one T cell receptor beta chain. Antigen: not known. The record originates from a study of T cell responses to AZD1222 COVID-19 vaccine. The study, taken as a whole, reports: Repertoire samples came only from after the peak T cell response. White British donors predominated, females outnumbered males, and clonal diversity was possibly underestimated. Baseline antibody screening turned up just six or seven seropositive AZD1222 recipients.

Sequenced by immunoSEQ multiplex PCR; TCRdb stores in-frame clones only, minus some. The table lists about 100,000 clones, 70% to 90% of them singletons. V was clipped by 5 bases and J by 0 bases, with 7 bases between them. Germline V CDR1 and CDR2: MNHEY, SVGEGT. CDR3 length: 13 residues. The chain recombines TRBV6-2 or TRBV6-3 with TRBJ2-5; tentative D call: TRBD1 (6 bases). The sequenced sample was peripheral blood, obtained on day 0 of AZD1222 vaccination. This receptor was identified in an adult in good health. CDR3 bases: TGTGCCAGCAGTCGGGACAACCAAGAGACCCAGTACTTC. Translation gives CASSRDNQETQYF.